These T cell receptor beta chains were read from a single sample in a study of early T cells in non-severe SARS-CoV-2 infection. MiXCR, run by TCRdb on the 5' RACE reads, gives a single entry per CDR3 protein. This table holds 30,000 to 40,000 distinct CDR3 sequences, over 4.5% found once. Sequencing was done on a sample of whole blood. Receptors were obtained from an adult who was a healthcare worker with PCR-confirmed SARS-CoV-2 infection or an uninfected control (not recorded which). CDR3s leave out the opening cysteine and the closing phenylalanine or tryptophan. The D gene is left open where the match is weak.

>TRBV18|TRBJ2-2|NA
ASSPQGLANTGELF
>TRBV30|TRBJ2-1|NA
AWSESVDYNEQF
>TRBV2|TRBJ1-4|TRBD1
ASTKGTGDEKLF
>TRBV5-6|TRBJ1-2|NA
ASSLVPRLNYGYT
>TRBV28|TRBJ2-1|TRBD1
ASSSGTGPYNEQL
>TRBV3-1|TRBJ2-1|TRBD2
ASSVSGGPHNEQF
>TRBV29-1|TRBJ2-1|NA
SVGNPSSYNEQF
>TRBV6-5|TRBJ1-4|TRBD1
ASSYARGSEKLF
>TRBV29-1|TRBJ1-1|NA
SVDAEQGYTEAF
>TRBV3-1|TRBJ1-2|NA
ASSYPGPYGGYT
>TRBV19|TRBJ2-1|NA
ASRGGNNEQF
>TRBV12-3/TRBV12-4|TRBJ1-2|NA
ASRLSGALYGYT
>TRBV5-5|TRBJ2-5|TRBD2
ATGLAVQETQY
>TRBV3-1|TRBJ2-7|NA
ASSQDRVQAVN
>TRBV11-2|TRBJ2-5|NA
ASSPGNQETQY
>TRBV10-3|TRBJ2-7|TRBD1
AISSAPGTGVEQY
>TRBV27|TRBJ1-6|NA
ASRVGSDNSPLH
>TRBV27|TRBJ2-6|NA
ASSLRRGRPSGANVLT
>TRBV20-1|TRBJ2-7|TRBD2
SASRTGGTYEQY
>TRBV2|TRBJ2-1|TRBD2
ASLLGLAYNEQF
>TRBV14|TRBJ1-2|TRBD1
ASSPTGTYYGYT
>TRBV19|TRBJ2-7|TRBD2
ASSHSGAYEQY
>TRBV7-6|TRBJ1-3|NA
ASSLGANSENTIY
>TRBV6-2/TRBV6-3|TRBJ2-2|TRBD2
ASSPTSGGDPTGELF
>TRBV5-1|TRBJ2-3|NA
ASSLEWGGYTQY
>TRBV7-2|TRBJ2-7|TRBD2
ASRGGSPYEQY
>TRBV6-1|TRBJ1-1|NA
ASSGVMNTEAF
>TRBV12-3/TRBV12-4|TRBJ2-1|NA
ASTLGPGGYNEQF
>TRBV9|TRBJ2-1|TRBD2
ASSSRWTGGTSDEQF
>TRBV7-9|TRBJ1-5|NA
ASSSLERNQPQH
>TRBV4-3|TRBJ2-3|TRBD2
ASSQDPSGGAGTQY
>TRBV20-1|TRBJ2-1|TRBD1
SASGDREQF
>TRBV14|TRBJ1-1|NA
ASSHILSGHLNTEAF
>TRBV30|TRBJ2-7|NA
AWNPGTASSYEQY
>TRBV29-1|TRBJ2-3|TRBD2
SCTGTRGTDTQY
>TRBV6-2/TRBV6-3|TRBJ1-1|NA
AINRELNTEAF
>TRBV29-1|TRBJ2-1|NA
SVLLAREQF
>TRBV29-1|TRBJ1-3|NA
SVEDNTPGLSSGNTIY
>TRBV7-8|TRBJ1-1|NA
ASTLRGGKNTEAF
>TRBV7-3|TRBJ1-1|NA
ASSQGRNTEAF
>TRBV6-6|TRBJ2-2|NA
ASSYGGTGELF
>TRBV29-1|TRBJ2-5|NA
SVLQGAGETQY
>TRBV6-2/TRBV6-3|TRBJ2-3|TRBD2
ASSYSQRGPDTQY
>TRBV28|TRBJ2-5|TRBD1
ASSLTGGGETQY
>TRBV2|TRBJ1-3|NA
ASTWSLLSGNTIY
>TRBV6-6|TRBJ1-5|TRBD1
ATTQGGGNQPQH
>TRBV6-2/TRBV6-3|TRBJ2-5|NA
ASSYMLQGTQETQY
>TRBV7-9|TRBJ2-7|NA
ASSGRNAYEQY
>TRBV24-1|TRBJ2-7|NA
ATSDATVEGNCEQY
>TRBV7-8|TRBJ1-3|NA
ASSLSTGLSGNTIY
>TRBV7-8|TRBJ1-5|TRBD1
ASSPRTGRDQPQH